The clone carrying this TCR beta chain has more than one count but fewer than ten. The data are from a study of T cells in Graves' hyperthyroidism and ophthalmopathy. Trimming shortened V by 1 base and J by 2 bases, and 9 bases separated the two germline ends. The CDR3 contains 14 residues. Germline V CDR1 and CDR2: SGHAT, FQNNGV. RNA transcripts gave rise to amplified TCR beta CDR3 regions. An initial round of RT-PCR targeting the TCR CDR3 relied on the HTBI primer set. Each CDR3 protein gets one entry after TCRdb re-called the multiplex PCR reads with MiXCR. The profile shows around 430,000 distinct CDR3 sequences, 15% of them singletons.

The chain is built from TRBV11-2 and TRBJ2-7; possible D gene TRBD2, 5 bases. The sequenced sample consisted of blood. The receptor was isolated from a woman younger than 45 with Graves' hyperthyroidism. The CDR3 reads CASSLVFSAYEQYF. CDR3 nucleotides: TGTGCCAGCAGCTTAGTTTTTAGCGCCTACGAGCAGTACTTC.